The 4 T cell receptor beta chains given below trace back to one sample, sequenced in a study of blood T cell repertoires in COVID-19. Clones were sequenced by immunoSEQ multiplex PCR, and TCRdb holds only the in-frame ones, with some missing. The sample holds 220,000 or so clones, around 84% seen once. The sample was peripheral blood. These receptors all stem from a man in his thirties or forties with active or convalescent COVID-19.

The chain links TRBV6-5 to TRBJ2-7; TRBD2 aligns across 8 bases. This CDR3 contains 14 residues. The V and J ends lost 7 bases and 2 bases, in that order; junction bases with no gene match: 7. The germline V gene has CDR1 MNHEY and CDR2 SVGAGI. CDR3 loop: CASTGTGGPYEQYF. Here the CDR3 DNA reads TGTGCCAGCACTGGGACGGGGGGGCCCTACGAGCAGTACTTC.

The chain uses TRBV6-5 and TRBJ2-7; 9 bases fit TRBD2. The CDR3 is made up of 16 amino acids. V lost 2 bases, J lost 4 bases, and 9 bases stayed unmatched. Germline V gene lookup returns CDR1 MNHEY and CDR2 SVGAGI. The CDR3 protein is CASSYEASGTYYEQYF. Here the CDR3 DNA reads TGTGCCAGCAGTTACGAGGCTAGCGGGACTTATTACGAGCAGTACTTC.

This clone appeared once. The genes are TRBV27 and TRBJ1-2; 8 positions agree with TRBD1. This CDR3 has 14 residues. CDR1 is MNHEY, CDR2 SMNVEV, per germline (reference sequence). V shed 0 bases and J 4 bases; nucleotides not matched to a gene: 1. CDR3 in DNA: TGTGCCAGCAGTTTATCGACAGGGGCCTATGGCTACACCTTC. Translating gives CASSLSTGAYGYTF.

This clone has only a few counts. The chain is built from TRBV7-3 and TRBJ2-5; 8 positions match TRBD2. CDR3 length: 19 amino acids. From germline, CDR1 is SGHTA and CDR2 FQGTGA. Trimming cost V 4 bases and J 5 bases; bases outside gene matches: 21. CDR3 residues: CASSWGLSGRRNAAETQYF. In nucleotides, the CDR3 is TGTGCCAGCAGCTGGGGACTCAGCGGGAGAAGGAATGCGGCGGAGACCCAGTACTTC.